This T cell receptor (beta chain) was sequenced during a study of blood T cell repertoires in COVID-19. Study at large: Whether acute or convalescent, the COVID-19 samples came from the United States, Italy and Spain. In each case, the material was cDNA or gDNA derived from T cells, B-cell-depleted T cells, or PBMCs.

Germline-derived CDR1 and CDR2 are SGDLS and YYNGEE. The CDR3 covers 14 residues. V was trimmed by 0 bases and J by 3 bases, leaving 10 bases between them. In the study's own analysis: By means of reference gene primer amplification, nucleated cell counts were estimated. Using immunoSEQ multiplex PCR, the repertoire was profiled, and TCRdb retains in-frame clones only, with some absent. The DNA gave D and trimming, while V, J and clone size come from that table. The sample gives roughly 250,000 clones, 88% of which show up once; 0.75% to 1% is in the top ten. The receptor's source is a woman in her forties who had recovered from COVID-19. The rearrangement joins TRBV9 to TRBJ2-7; D may be TRBD2 (6 bases). The sample taken for sequencing was peripheral blood. As DNA, the CDR3 is TGTGCCAGCAGCGTAGGGGCGGAGGGCTACGAGCAGTACTTC. It yields the protein CASSVGAEGYEQYF.